The 5 T cell receptor beta chains presented below share a single source sample, sequenced in a study of cytomegalovirus exposure and HLA in healthy donors. PCR used 60 Vbeta primers and 13 Jbeta primers. Repertoires were generated with immunoSEQ multiplex PCR, while TCRdb's copy carries only in-frame clones and drops some. The data contain roughly 110,000 clones, about 75% of them singletons. Sequencing input: PBMCs. All receptors come from a male donor in good health and CMV-seropositive.

In this sample, this clone turned up once. The DNA for the CDR3 is TGCGCCAGCAGCAAGACAGGGGATGGCTACACCTTC. As protein: CASSKTGDGYTF. The chain recombines TRBV5-1 with TRBJ1-2, with 8 bases aligning to TRBD1. Trimming cost V 4 bases and J 6 bases; bases outside gene matches: 2. Germline loops: CDR1 SGHRS, CDR2 YFSETQ. The CDR3 contains 12 residues.

V usage is TRBV7-9 and J usage is TRBJ1-2; TRBD1 matches 8 bases. The CDR3 runs to 15 residues. Germline CDR1 is SEHNR and CDR2 is FQNEAQ (reference sequence). J was trimmed by 5 bases and V by 5 bases; bases with no gene match: 10. In DNA, the CDR3 is TGTGCCAGCAGCCCCGGACAGGGAGGGCTATATGGCTACACCTTC. Translating gives CASSPGQGGLYGYTF.

The CDR3 spells CASSRVAESDTQYF. In DNA form, the CDR3 reads TGTGCCAGCAGTAGGGTAGCGGAGTCAGATACGCAGTATTTT. V usage is TRBV25-1 and J usage is TRBJ2-3; D perhaps matches TRBD2 (6 bases). V was cut by 5 bases and J by 4 bases, with 13 bases left in between. Germline CDR1 reads MGHDK; CDR2 reads SYGVNS. The CDR3 has 14 residues.

This clone came up a few times. The rearrangement links TRBV20-1 to TRBJ2-7; maybe TRBD1 (6 bases). Germline V gene sequence: CDR1 DFQATT, CDR2 SNEGSKA (reference sequence). The ends were cut back, 0 bases at V and 11 bases at J, with 11 bases in the middle. This CDR3 is 11 amino acids long. The CDR3 here is CSARDMGAEYF. In DNA, the CDR3 is TGCAGTGCTAGAGATATGGGGGCAGAGTACTTC.

This chain links TRBV29-1 with TRBJ2-7; weak D call: TRBD1 (6 bases). The germline V gene encodes CDR1 SQVTM and CDR2 ANQGSEA. This CDR3 has 12 amino acids. V lost 8 bases and J 1 base, leaving 12 bases between the germline ends. The CDR3 loop reads CSMRTASYEQYF. The CDR3 coding sequence is TGCAGCATGAGGACAGCTTCCTACGAGCAGTACTTC.